This entry lists 24 T cell receptor beta chains sequenced from one sample in a study of T cells in Graves' hyperthyroidism and ophthalmopathy. Researchers took RNA transcripts and amplified the TCR beta CDR3 regions from them. HTBI primers were the set used in a first-round RT-PCR of the TCR CDR3. TCRdb recomputed calls from the multiplex PCR reads with MiXCR, one row per CDR3 protein. The repertoire includes roughly 290,000 distinct CDR3 sequences, about a sixth of them detected once, and roughly 53% sits in the top ten. The sample was blood. All receptors come from a woman between 55 and 75 years old with Graves' ophthalmopathy.

This clonotype was picked up many times. The rearrangement uses TRBV28 and TRBJ2-7, with 7 bases that match TRBD1. J gave up 4 bases and V 5 bases, and 8 bases lay outside the gene matches. CDR1 is MDHEN and CDR2 is SYDVKM in the germline V gene. CDR3 length: 14 residues. The CDR3 DNA follows: TGTGCCAGCAGTGAACAGGGGTCTGTATACGAGCAGTACTTC. This codes for CASSEQGSVYEQYF.

This clonotype has a count of ten or more. Written as DNA, the CDR3 is TGTGCCAGCAGTTCCCTCGGGAGAAGGACCTACAATGAGCAGTTCTTC. It encodes CASSSLGRRTYNEQFF. The chain uses TRBV28 and TRBJ2-1; the D gene is possibly TRBD2 (6 bases). Germline V gene sequence: CDR1 MDHEN, CDR2 SYDVKM. Trimming shortened V by 4 bases and J by 2 bases, and 15 bases separated the two germline ends. The CDR3 extends over 16 amino acids. The whole variable domain, remainder taken from reference TRBV28 and TRBJ2-1, is DVKVTQSSRYLVKRTGEKVFLECVQDMDHENMFWYRQDPGLGLRLIYFSYDVKMKEKGDIPEGYSVSREKKERFSLILESASTNQTSMYLCASSSLGRRTYNEQFFGPGTRLTVL.

Ten or more counts support this clonotype. The V and J genes are TRBV15 and TRBJ2-7; TRBD1 might be the D (6 bases). The ends were cut back, 5 bases at V and 6 bases at J, with 14 bases in the middle. CDR3 length: 13 amino acids. Germline V gives CDR1 LNHNV, CDR2 YYDKDF (reference sequence). The CDR3 region is CATSLPGVGEQYF. The CDR3 DNA reads TGTGCCACCAGCCTGCCAGGGGTTGGCGAGCAGTACTTC.

This clonotype was seen a handful of times. V usage is TRBV7-3 and J usage is TRBJ2-2, with D possibly matching TRBD1 (6 bases). From germline, CDR1 is SGHTA and CDR2 FQGTGA. Trimming took off 5 bases at V and 1 base at J, with 14 bases between the two ends. The CDR3 spans 16 residues. The CDR3 nucleotides read TGTGCCAGCAGCCTGAGCTTAGGGGGGAACACCGGGGAGCTGTTTTTT. Translation: CASSLSLGGNTGELFF.

In its sample, this clonotype was seen a few times. The chain is built from TRBV6-2 or TRBV6-3 and TRBJ2-2; 7 nucleotides agree with TRBD2. Losses at the gene ends were 5 bases for V and 3 bases for J; bases not matched to a gene: 9. The CDR3 has 16 residues. Germline CDR1 and CDR2: MNHEY and SVGEGT. In DNA form, the CDR3 reads TGTGCCAGCAGTCGGACTAGGGGCTCGGACACCGGGGAGCTGTTTTTT. Translating it yields CASSRTRGSDTGELFF.

This clonotype was observed many times. This chain links TRBV11-2 with TRBJ2-6; 10 nucleotides line up with TRBD2. The CDR3 is 20 residues long. The V and J ends lost 5 bases and 0 bases, in that order; junction bases with no gene match: 13. The germline V gene encodes CDR1 SGHAT and CDR2 FQNNGV. CDR3 in amino acids: CASSAIGRTSGTSGANVLTF. The CDR3 DNA reads TGTGCCAGCAGCGCTATAGGGAGGACTAGCGGAACCTCTGGGGCCAACGTCCTGACTTTC. Full variable domain (rest looked up from reference TRBV11-2 and TRBJ2-6): EAGVAQSPRYKIIEKRQSVAFWCNPISGHATLYWYQQILGQGPKLLIQFQNNGVVDDSQLPKDRFSAERLKGVDSTLKIQPAKLEDSAVYLCASSAIGRTSGTSGANVLTFGAGSRLTVL.

This clonotype was observed a few times. A much larger clone sits a single nucleotide away, making a read error possible. The chain employs TRBV7-2 and TRBJ2-4, with D perhaps matching TRBD1 (6 bases). The CDR3 contains 14 residues. The germline CDR1 and CDR2 sequences are SGHTA and FQGNSA. The CDR3 nucleotides are TGTGCCGGCAGCTCACAGGGAGCGTGGAACATTCAGTACTTC. It codes for CAGSSQGAWNIQYF.

This clonotype was recorded at least ten times. The J gene is TRBJ2-7, the V gene TRBV28, with 8 nucleotides matching TRBD2. V lost 6 bases, J lost 0 bases, and 10 bases stayed unmatched. CDR1 is MDHEN and CDR2 is SYDVKM in the germline V gene. CDR3 length equals 16 residues. The CDR3 spells CASSPPGGVLSYEQYF. CDR3 nucleotide sequence: TGTGCCAGCAGCCCGCCGGGGGGGGTCCTCTCCTACGAGCAGTACTTC.

This clonotype has more than one count but fewer than ten. The chain couples TRBV29-1 to TRBJ1-2; D not certain. The V end was cut by 3 bases, the J end by 8 bases, with 10 bases between. The CDR3 is made up of 11 amino acids. Germline-derived CDR1 and CDR2 are SQVTM and ANQGSEA. The CDR3 here is CSVDGTTGYTF. The CDR3 bases are TGCAGCGTTGATGGTACGACGGGCTACACCTTC.

This clonotype has more than one count but fewer than ten. The V gene is TRBV7-2, the J gene TRBJ1-3; no clear D. The CDR3 has 14 residues. Trimming cost V 5 bases and J 0 bases, with 8 bases left between them. Per the germline V gene, CDR1 is SGHTA and CDR2 is FQGNSA. CDR3 loop: CASSPTFSGNTIYF. CDR3 nucleotide sequence: TGTGCCAGCAGCCCAACCTTCTCTGGAAACACCATATATTTT.

This clonotype came up many times. The chain is built from TRBV10-3 and TRBJ1-5; D ambiguous. Trimming shortened V by 6 bases and J by 4 bases, and 7 bases separated the two germline ends. The V gene's germline CDR1 is ENHRY and CDR2 SYGVKD. The CDR3 totals 12 residues. The CDR3 protein is CAISEGNQPQHF. CDR3 DNA: TGTGCCATCAGCGAAGGGAATCAGCCCCAGCATTTT.

The chain couples TRBV9 to TRBJ1-2; possibly TRBD1 for D (6 bases). This CDR3 contains 15 residues. Germline V gene data show CDR1 as SGDLS and CDR2 as YYNGEE. V was cut by 0 bases and J by 7 bases, with 16 bases left in between. This chain's CDR3 is CASSVEVSGEGGYTF. DNA of the CDR3: TGTGCCAGCAGCGTAGAGGTTTCAGGGGAAGGTGGCTACACCTTC.

This chain joins TRBV10-3 and TRBJ1-4; perhaps TRBD1 as D (5 bases). V shed 11 bases and J shed 7 bases, with 11 bases lying between them. Germline CDR1 is ENHRY and CDR2 is SYGVKD. The CDR3 extends over 11 amino acids. CDR3 loop: CAPKRGEKLFF. The CDR3 region has the DNA TGTGCCCCGAAAAGGGGTGAAAAACTGTTTTTT.

This clonotype has only a few counts. The genes are TRBV7-9 and TRBJ2-3; 7 nucleotides match TRBD1. CDR1 is SEHNR and CDR2 is FQNEAQ in the germline V gene (reference sequence). This CDR3 has 17 residues. Trimming took 1 base from V and 0 from J; bases not matched to a gene: 7. This CDR3 is CASSLGLGTASTDTQYF. The CDR3 DNA sequence: TGTGCCAGCAGCTTAGGTCTCGGGACAGCTAGCACAGATACGCAGTATTTT.

At least ten counts were recorded for this clonotype. The chain recombines TRBV4-2 with TRBJ2-5; possibly TRBD2 for D (5 bases). CDR3 length: 16 amino acids. Germline loops: CDR1 LGHNA, CDR2 YNFKEQ. Trimming left V 1 base short and J 5 bases short, with 17 bases between. The CDR3 DNA reads TGTGCCAGCAGCCAAGGTCGGGATGGGAATCAGGAGACCCAGTACTTC. Its translation is CASSQGRDGNQETQYF.

This clonotype came up a few times. The rearrangement uses TRBV6-1 and TRBJ1-3; no clear D. The V gene lost 7 bases and the J gene lost 1 base, with 11 bases spanning the gap. CDR1 MNHNS and CDR2 SASEGT come from the germline V gene. The CDR3 extends over 14 amino acids. The CDR3: CASTPGRSGNTIYF. The CDR3 DNA reads TGTGCCAGCACTCCCGGCCGTTCTGGAAACACCATATATTTT.

This clonotype was picked up many times. The chain couples TRBV7-2 to TRBJ2-5, with D unresolved. CDR3 length equals 13 residues. Germline V gene lookup returns CDR1 SGHTA and CDR2 FQGNSA. V lost 3 bases, J lost 7 bases, and 12 bases lay in between. The CDR3 loop reads CASSFGRWVTQYF. CDR3 nucleotide sequence: TGTGCCAGCAGCTTTGGGCGGTGGGTGACCCAGTACTTC.

The J gene is TRBJ2-1, the V gene TRBV18, with a tentative D call TRBD2 (5 bases). This CDR3 spans 14 amino acids. Germline CDR1 and CDR2: KGHSH and LQKENI. V was pared by 5 bases and J by 3 bases, with 11 bases between. CDR3 DNA: TGTGCCAGCTCAGCAACACGGGGCTACAATGAGCAGTTCTTC. Its translation is CASSATRGYNEQFF.

This clonotype was observed at least ten times. The chain joins TRBV12-3 or TRBV12-4 to TRBJ1-5; tentatively, D is TRBD1 (6 bases). V was cut by 3 bases and J by 6 bases, with 9 bases left in between. The CDR3 length is 13 residues. CDR3 sequence reads: CASSLNRAQPQHF. CDR3 in DNA: TGTGCCAGCAGTTTGAACAGGGCTCAGCCCCAGCATTTT.

The chain links TRBV2 to TRBJ2-2, with 7 bases identical to TRBD1. Germline V gene data show CDR1 as SNHLY and CDR2 as FYNNEI. The CDR3 consists of 15 residues. V shed 3 bases and J 3 bases; nucleotides not matched to a gene: 4. CDR3 bases: TGTGCCAGCAGTGATCGGGGACAGCACACCGGGGAGCTGTTTTTT. Amino acid sequence: CASSDRGQHTGELFF.

This clonotype was observed a handful of times. The chain carries TRBV5-1 and TRBJ2-3; maybe TRBD1 (6 bases). Germline loops: CDR1 SGHRS, CDR2 YFSETQ. The CDR3 has 16 amino acids. The ends were cut back, 4 bases at V and 6 bases at J, with 21 bases in the middle. CDR3 nucleotide sequence: TGCGCCAGCAGCCGCGGAAACCAGGGGTCCGGGGATACGCAGTATTTT. Translating it yields CASSRGNQGSGDTQYF.

This clonotype was seen ten or more times. The chain has TRBV20-1 and TRBJ2-7; 7 bases fit TRBD1. This CDR3 spans 14 amino acids. Trimming took 4 bases from V and 4 from J; bases not matched to a gene: 10. Germline V gives CDR1 DFQATT, CDR2 SNEGSKA (reference sequence). The DNA for the CDR3 is TGCAGTGCTACTTCAGGGAGCAGGGGGTACGAGCAGTACTTC. Amino acids: CSATSGSRGYEQYF.

The rearrangement uses TRBV12-3 or TRBV12-4 and TRBJ1-5, with D uncertain. This CDR3 comprises 14 residues. Trimming cost V 6 bases and J 0 bases, with 9 bases left between them. The CDR3 bases are TGTGCCAGCAGGGGGTGGGATAGCAATCAGCCCCAGCATTTT. Translation gives CASRGWDSNQPQHF.

As regards this clonotype: With a much larger clone just one base away, this may be a read error. The rearrangement uses TRBV6-2 or TRBV6-3 and TRBJ2-3; possibly TRBD1 or TRBD2 for D (5 bases each). CDR1 and CDR2 (germline): MNHEY, SVGEGT. The CDR3 sequence is 15 residues long. The CDR3 sequence is CAGSYSGQGADTQYF. The CDR3 nucleotides read TGTGCCGGCAGTTACTCGGGGCAGGGAGCAGATACGCAGTATTTT.